Shown below are 31 T cell receptor beta chains from a single sample sequenced in a study of blood T cell repertoires in COVID-19. Using immunoSEQ multiplex PCR, the repertoire was profiled, and TCRdb retains in-frame clones only, with some absent. This table has roughly 30,000 clones, about 92% appearing once. The sequenced sample was peripheral blood. The receptor source for this set is a woman between 70 and 85 years old with COVID-19, enrolled during active disease.

The chain has TRBV24-1 and TRBJ2-3, with 8 bases aligning to TRBD2. From germline, CDR1 is KGHDR and CDR2 SFDVKD. The CDR3 has 16 residues. The J segment lost 3 bases and the V segment lost 10 bases, leaving 14 bases of the junction unmatched. CDR3 coding DNA: TGTGCCACGGGCCGGGAGGGCGGTTTGGGGACAGATACGCAGTATTTT. The encoded protein is CATGREGGLGTDTQYF.

The V and J genes are TRBV10-3 and TRBJ2-3; TRBD2 aligns across 12 bases. The germline V gene encodes CDR1 ENHRY and CDR2 SYGVKD. V lost 8 bases, J lost 2 bases, and 11 bases stayed unmatched. The CDR3 is 17 residues long. The CDR3 loop reads CAIGTSGPPVLTDTQYF. CDR3 nucleotide sequence: TGTGCCATCGGGACTAGCGGGCCCCCGGTACTCACAGATACGCAGTATTTT.

The V gene is TRBV19, the J gene TRBJ2-1; 10 nucleotides align to TRBD1. The CDR3 extends over 14 amino acids. Germline CDR1 LNHDA, CDR2 SQIVND (reference sequence). The V segment lost 10 bases and the J segment 4 bases; nucleotides outside the gene matches: 7. For the CDR3, the DNA is TGTGCCACCAATGAGGGACAGGGGTACAATGAGCAGTTCTTC. Translated: CATNEGQGYNEQFF.

The CDR3 DNA sequence: TGTGCCAGCAGCTCAATAGGGGGGAACACTGAAGCTTTCTTT. This sequence encodes CASSSIGGNTEAFF. The chain uses TRBV5-5 and TRBJ1-1; D might be TRBD1 (6 bases). The CDR3 is 14 residues long. CDR1 and CDR2 (germline): SGHKS, YYEKEE (reference sequence). Trimming removed 3 bases at V and 1 base at J, with 10 bases between.

This clone was counted once. The chain uses TRBV2 and TRBJ1-2; 8 bases line up with TRBD1. The CDR3 covers 15 residues. With 3 bases clipped from V and 5 bases from J, the junction kept 8 bases outside the gene matches. The V gene's germline CDR1 is SNHLY and CDR2 FYNNEI. The CDR3 region has the DNA TGTGCCAGCAGTGATCTCCGGGACAGGATTTATGGCTACACCTTC. Amino acids: CASSDLRDRIYGYTF. The variable domain in full, completed from reference TRBV2 and TRBJ1-2, reads EPEVTQTPSHQVTQMGQEVILRCVPISNHLYFYWYRQILGQKVEFLVSFYNNEISEKSEIFDDQFSVERPDGSNFTLKIRSTKLEDSAMYFCASSDLRDRIYGYTFGSGTRLTVV.

A single count supports this clone. The genes are TRBV3-1 (or the pseudogene TRBV3-2) and TRBJ2-3; 7 bases align to TRBD2. Germline CDR1 LGHDT, CDR2 YNNKEL (reference sequence). The V gene end was trimmed by 2 bases and the J gene end by 10 bases; junction bases not matched to a gene: 15. The length of the CDR3 is 16 residues. CDR3 protein: CASSQKRGLISSAQYF. The CDR3 DNA sequence: TGTGCCAGCAGCCAAAAACGGGGACTAATATCATCGGCGCAGTATTTT.

The chain carries TRBV24-1 and TRBJ1-1; TRBD1 matches 8 bases. J gave up 6 bases and V 3 bases, and 8 bases lay outside the gene matches. Per germline, CDR1 KGHDR and CDR2 SFDVKD. The CDR3 has 15 residues. The CDR3 protein is CATSDASGGASEAFF. CDR3 nucleotide sequence: TGTGCCACCAGTGATGCGTCAGGGGGCGCGTCTGAAGCTTTCTTT.

This chain uses TRBV28 with TRBJ2-3, with 7 bases that match TRBD2. CDR3 length equals 15 residues. Germline CDR1 is MDHEN and CDR2 is SYDVKM. V gave up 7 bases and J gave up 1 base; unmatched junction bases: 8. This CDR3 reads CASTGLGLGTDTQYF. As DNA, the CDR3 is TGTGCCAGCACAGGTCTTGGACTAGGCACAGATACGCAGTATTTT. Full variable domain (rest looked up from reference TRBV28 and TRBJ2-3): DVKVTQSSRYLVKRTGEKVFLECVQDMDHENMFWYRQDPGLGLRLIYFSYDVKMKEKGDIPEGYSVSREKKERFSLILESASTNQTSMYLCASTGLGLGTDTQYFGPGTRLTVL.

The V call is TRBV27, the J call TRBJ2-3, with TRBD1 matching 8 bases. V lost 5 bases, J lost 5 bases, and 9 bases stayed unmatched. Germline CDR1 reads MNHEY; CDR2 reads SMNVEV (reference sequence). The CDR3 extends over 15 amino acids. CDR3 region: CASSRGQGTGDTQYF. As DNA, the CDR3 is TGTGCCAGCAGTAGAGGACAGGGTACAGGAGATACGCAGTATTTT.

The chain is built from TRBV27 and TRBJ1-5, with D unclear. CDR1 MNHEY and CDR2 SMNVEV come from the germline V gene (reference sequence). The CDR3 is made up of 16 amino acids. Trimming pared 5 bases from V and 0 bases from J, leaving 14 bases between. CDR3 amino acids: CASSPLSGYSNQPQHF. The CDR3 bases are TGTGCCAGCAGTCCTCTTTCGGGGTATAGCAATCAGCCCCAGCATTTT.

The V gene is TRBV3-1 (or the pseudogene TRBV3-2), the J gene TRBJ1-4; 10 bases are shared with TRBD1. The CDR3 covers 18 residues. CDR1 and CDR2 (germline): LGHDT, YNNKEL (reference sequence). Trimming at V came to 1 base and at J to 5 bases, leaving 10 bases not matched to a gene. The CDR3 protein is CASSQVGQGGKGNEKLFF. The DNA of the CDR3 is TGTGCCAGCAGCCAAGTTGGACAGGGGGGGAAAGGCAATGAAAAACTGTTTTTT.

This CDR3 reads CASTEIQGTETQYF. DNA of the CDR3: TGTGCCAGCACCGAAATTCAGGGGACGGAGACCCAGTACTTC. The chain employs TRBV28 and TRBJ2-5, with a weak D call TRBD1 (6 bases). CDR3 size: 14 residues. CDR1 and CDR2 from the germline V gene are MDHEN and SYDVKM. Deletions cut 7 bases from V and 5 bases from J, with 17 bases between.

This clone was detected only once. The rearrangement joins TRBV7-9 to TRBJ1-2; 7 nucleotides line up with TRBD1. CDR3 length: 16 amino acids. The germline V gene encodes CDR1 SEHNR and CDR2 FQNEAQ (reference sequence). After removal of 7 bases from V and 4 bases from J, the junction contained 15 bases not matched to a gene. CDR3 coding DNA: TGTGCCAGCACCTTGGCAGGGGGAGGGGTTACCTATGGCTACACCTTC. Amino acids: CASTLAGGGVTYGYTF.

The chain carries TRBV19 and TRBJ2-1; the D gene is possibly TRBD1 (6 bases). V was trimmed by 7 bases and J by 2 bases, leaving 12 bases between them. This CDR3 has 14 residues. Germline V gene data show CDR1 as LNHDA and CDR2 as SQIVND (reference sequence). CDR3 sequence (DNA): TGTGCCAGTACCCTTGGGGGCCCCTACAATGAGCAGTTCTTC. Its protein product is CASTLGGPYNEQFF.

This chain joins TRBV4-1 and TRBJ2-5; TRBD2 agrees at 12 bases. The length of the CDR3 is 19 residues. Trimming took 1 base from V and 7 from J; bases not matched to a gene: 16. In germline, CDR1 is MGHRA, CDR2 YSYEKL. The chain's CDR3 is CASSQGLAGVVGGRGTQYF. Here the CDR3 DNA reads TGCGCCAGCAGCCAAGGACTAGCGGGAGTCGTCGGAGGGCGTGGGACCCAGTACTTC.

The chain links TRBV4-2 to TRBJ2-7; TRBD1 matches 8 bases. Germline CDR1 LGHNA, CDR2 YNFKEQ. With V trimmed by 3 bases and J by 3 bases, 4 bases remained unmatched. There are 14 residues in the CDR3. CDR3 sequence (DNA): TGTGCCAGCAGCCAGACCACAGGGGGCTACGAGCAGTACTTC. This codes for CASSQTTGGYEQYF.

The chain uses TRBV29-1 and TRBJ2-7; D ambiguous. Deletions cut 4 bases from V and 3 bases from J, with 7 bases between. CDR3 length: 11 amino acids. Germline CDR1 and CDR2: SQVTM and ANQGSEA. The CDR3 here is CSVVVGYEQYF. CDR3 in DNA: TGCAGCGTTGTTGTCGGCTACGAGCAGTACTTC.

The chain employs TRBV19 and TRBJ1-1; 8 nucleotides agree with TRBD1. Unmatched junction bases numbered 8, after V lost 6 bases and J lost 5 bases. Germline loops: CDR1 LNHDA, CDR2 SQIVND (reference sequence). This CDR3 is 14 amino acids long. CDR3: CASRTGEDWTEAFF. As DNA, the CDR3 is TGTGCCAGTAGGACAGGGGAGGATTGGACTGAAGCTTTCTTT.

This clone has just a few counts. This chain uses TRBV2 with TRBJ1-2, with D perhaps matching TRBD1 (6 bases). Germline assignment: CDR1 SNHLY and CDR2 FYNNEI. The CDR3 contains 14 residues. Trimming cost V 4 bases and J 4 bases, with 13 bases left between them. This chain's CDR3 is CASSGDRISYGYTF. CDR3 nucleotides: TGTGCCAGCAGTGGAGACAGGATCTCCTATGGCTACACCTTC.

The chain has TRBV4-2 and TRBJ2-1; 9 positions match TRBD2. The junction had 9 bases not matched to a gene; V was cut back by 1 base and J by 8 bases. The CDR3 contains 16 residues. From germline, CDR1 is LGHNA and CDR2 YNFKEQ. CDR3 residues: CASSQVWTSETYEQFF. DNA of the CDR3: TGTGCCAGCAGCCAAGTCTGGACTAGCGAAACCTATGAGCAGTTCTTC.

This clone was detected once. This sequence joins TRBV29-1 and TRBJ2-2; no clear D. Germline V gene data show CDR1 as SQVTM and CDR2 as ANQGSEA. The CDR3 consists of 13 residues. Trimming took off 3 bases at V and 1 base at J, with 6 bases between the two ends. DNA of the CDR3: TGCAGCGTTGATAGTTGGAACACCGGGGAGCTGTTTTTT. Translated, it gives CSVDSWNTGELFF.

The chain is built from TRBV28 and TRBJ2-4; D is unresolved. The germline CDR1 and CDR2 sequences are MDHEN and SYDVKM. Between the trimmed V and J ends, which lost 6 bases and 9 bases, there was a span of 15 bases. This CDR3 contains 13 residues. The CDR3 region has the DNA TGTGCCAGCAGCAACCGGGTTCCCGGCATTCAGTACTTC. Amino acids: CASSNRVPGIQYF.

The chain links TRBV3-1 (or the pseudogene TRBV3-2) to TRBJ2-7, with 7 bases fitting TRBD1. The CDR3 has 15 amino acids. V gave up 0 bases and J gave up 3 bases; unmatched junction bases: 5. CDR1 and CDR2 (germline): LGHDT, YNNKEL (reference sequence). CDR3 in amino acids: CASSQDPTGVYEQYF. The CDR3 coding sequence is TGTGCCAGCAGCCAAGATCCAACAGGGGTCTACGAGCAGTACTTC.

The chain employs TRBV6-5 and TRBJ1-1; perhaps TRBD1 as D (5 bases). CDR1 is MNHEY and CDR2 is SVGAGI in the germline V gene. CDR3 length: 16 amino acids. V was clipped by 0 bases and J by 3 bases, with 14 bases between them. The CDR3 is CASSYSRPPGDTEAFF. CDR3 DNA: TGTGCCAGCAGTTACTCTAGGCCTCCGGGGGACACTGAAGCTTTCTTT.

The chain carries TRBV9 and TRBJ1-6; D is ambiguous. CDR3 length: 17 amino acids. Germline V gene sequence: CDR1 SGDLS, CDR2 YYNGEE. Trimming shortened V by 3 bases and J by 0 bases, and 13 bases separated the two germline ends. CDR3 protein: CASSAEPRSSYNSPLHF. The CDR3 DNA reads TGTGCCAGCAGCGCAGAACCTAGGAGCTCCTATAATTCACCCCTCCACTTT.

V gene TRBV19 combines with J gene TRBJ1-5, with 8 positions matching TRBD1. V shed 1 base and J 9 bases; nucleotides not matched to a gene: 11. The CDR3 extends over 16 amino acids. The germline CDR1 and CDR2 sequences are LNHDA and SQIVND (reference sequence). CDR3 region: CASSIGETTGARPQHF. CDR3 DNA sequence: TGTGCCAGTAGTATAGGCGAGACGACAGGGGCGAGGCCCCAGCATTTT.

This chain uses TRBV7-9 with TRBJ2-7; D perhaps matches TRBD1 (5 bases). The CDR3 is 13 amino acids. Germline lookup yields CDR1 SEHNR and CDR2 FQNEAQ (reference sequence). The V and J ends lost 5 bases and 3 bases respectively, with 11 bases between them. The CDR3 loop reads CASSTRQNYEQYF. In nucleotides, the CDR3 is TGTGCCAGCAGCACCCGACAGAACTACGAGCAGTACTTC. The full variable domain, in which reference TRBV7-9 and TRBJ2-7 provide the parts outside the CDR3, is DTGVSQNPRHKITKRGQNVTFRCDPISEHNRLYWYRQTLGQGPEFLTYFQNEAQLEKSRLLSDRFSAERPKGSFSTLEIQRTEQGDSAMYLCASSTRQNYEQYFGPGTRLTVT.

This clone was detected only once. The chain carries TRBV6-6 and TRBJ2-3; the match to TRBD2 covers 8 bases. Germline V gene sequence: CDR1 MNHNY, CDR2 SVGAGI (reference sequence). With 7 bases clipped from V and 8 bases from J, the junction kept 17 bases outside the gene matches. The CDR3 contains 16 residues. CDR3 amino acids: CASIRGAGAGGGTQYF. CDR3 sequence (DNA): TGTGCCAGCATCCGCGGGGCGGGCGCCGGGGGGGGTACGCAGTATTTT.

The rearrangement links TRBV2 to TRBJ1-6; the D gene is possibly TRBD1 (5 bases). Trimming left V 1 base short and J 15 bases short, with 16 bases between. The length of the CDR3 is 14 residues. Germline CDR1 reads SNHLY; CDR2 reads FYNNEI. The CDR3 protein is CASSEGRGPGHLHF. The CDR3 nucleotides read TGTGCCAGCAGTGAAGGTAGAGGACCCGGACACCTCCACTTT. Filled out from reference TRBV2 and TRBJ1-6, the complete variable domain reads EPEVTQTPSHQVTQMGQEVILRCVPISNHLYFYWYRQILGQKVEFLVSFYNNEISEKSEIFDDQFSVERPDGSNFTLKIRSTKLEDSAMYFCASSEGRGPGHLHFGNGTRLTVT.

This chain connects TRBV27 to TRBJ1-1; D might be TRBD1 (5 bases). V lost 4 bases, J lost 5 bases, and 17 bases lay in between. CDR3 length equals 15 residues. Germline lookup yields CDR1 MNHEY and CDR2 SMNVEV (reference sequence). Here the CDR3 DNA reads TGTGCCAGCAGTTGGTCCCCCGGGGGTGGGACTGAAGCTTTCTTT. Translated, it gives CASSWSPGGGTEAFF.

This clone is a singleton in its sample. This chain's CDR3 is CASSPRQGDYGYTF. Written as DNA, the CDR3 is TGCGCCAGCAGCCCTCGACAGGGGGACTATGGCTACACCTTC. The chain carries TRBV5-1 and TRBJ1-2, with 9 nucleotides matching TRBD1. Trimming removed 4 bases from V and 3 bases from J; junction bases left unmatched: 4. CDR1 SGHRS and CDR2 YFSETQ come from the germline V gene. This CDR3 is 14 amino acids long.